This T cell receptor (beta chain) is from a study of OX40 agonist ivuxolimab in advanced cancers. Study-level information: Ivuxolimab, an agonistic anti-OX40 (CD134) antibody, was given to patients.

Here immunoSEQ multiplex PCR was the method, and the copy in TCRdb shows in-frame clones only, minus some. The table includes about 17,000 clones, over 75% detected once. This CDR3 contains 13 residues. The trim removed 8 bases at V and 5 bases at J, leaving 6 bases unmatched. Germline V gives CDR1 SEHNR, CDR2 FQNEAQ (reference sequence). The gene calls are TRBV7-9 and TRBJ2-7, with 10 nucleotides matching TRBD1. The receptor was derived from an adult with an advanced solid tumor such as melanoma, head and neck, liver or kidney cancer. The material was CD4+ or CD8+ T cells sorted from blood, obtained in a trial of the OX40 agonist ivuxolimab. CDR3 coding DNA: TGTGCCAGCGCTCGGGACAGGGGTCACGAGCAGTACTTC. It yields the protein CASARDRGHEQYF.